A selection of T cell receptor beta chains follows, all from one sample in a study of blood T cell repertoires in COVID-19. Generated by immunoSEQ multiplex PCR, the TCRdb table keeps only in-frame clones and is missing some. Seen here are about 530,000 clones, 85% to 90% observed once, and the top ten hold around 7.8%. The sequenced sample was peripheral blood. The origin of the receptors is a woman aged 50 to 65 with COVID-19, enrolled during active disease. Both conserved end residues are part of each CDR3. The D gene is left open where the match is weak. A row's size may be missing; if present it is once, few, many or a size class.

clone_size	d_call	v_call	cdr3_length	j_call	cdr3_aa	cdr3_nt
-	TRBD1	TRBV2	14	TRBJ2-6	CASSELPGQDVLTF	TGTGCCAGCAGTGAATTACCGGGACAGGACGTCCTGACTTTC
-	-	TRBV5-8	16	TRBJ1-5	CASSWSQGYLNQPQHF	TGTGCCAGCAGCTGGAGTCAGGGTTACCTAAATCAGCCCCAGCATTTT
once	-	TRBV2	12	TRBJ2-3	CASRRQTDTQYF	TGTGCCAGCAGACGACAGACAGATACGCAGTATTTT
-	TRBD1	TRBV5-1	15	TRBJ2-7	CASSLQTGQFYEQYF	TGCGCCAGCAGCTTACAAACGGGACAGTTTTACGAGCAGTACTTC
-	-	TRBV5-1	13	TRBJ1-1	CASSLAQGTEAFF	TGCGCCAGCAGCTTGGCACAGGGCACTGAAGCTTTCTTT
few	TRBD1	TRBV6-6	17	TRBJ1-3	CASSQQGAPGSGNTIYF	TGTGCCAGCAGTCAACAGGGGGCGCCGGGATCTGGAAACACCATATATTTT
-	-	TRBV19	10	TRBJ2-5	CASIRGTQYF	TGTGCCAGTATTAGAGGGACCCAGTACTTC
-	-	TRBV12-5	15	TRBJ2-3	CASGLLPLPTDTQYF	TGTGCTAGTGGTTTGCTACCCCTCCCCACAGATACGCAGTATTTT
-	TRBD1	TRBV6-5	14	TRBJ1-5	CASKGAGYNQPQHF	TGTGCCAGCAAGGGGGCAGGTTACAATCAGCCCCAGCATTTT
-	TRBD2	TRBV7-3	16	TRBJ2-1	CASSPIAGGLRNEQFF	TGTGCCAGCAGCCCCATTGCGGGGGGCCTTCGGAATGAGCAGTTCTTC
-	TRBD1	TRBV25-1	15	TRBJ1-2	CASSSGTEINYGYTF	TGTGCCAGCAGTTCCGGGACAGAGATAAACTATGGCTACACCTTC
-	-	TRBV4-2	17	TRBJ2-5	CASSQDLRQPPRETQYF	TGTGCCAGCAGCCAAGATCTTAGACAGCCTCCCAGGGAGACCCAGTACTTC
-	TRBD2	TRBV20-1	14	TRBJ2-1	CSASRLAGVNEQFF	TGCAGTGCTAGTCGACTAGCGGGGGTCAATGAGCAGTTCTTC
once	TRBD2	TRBV5-5	16	TRBJ2-6	CASSLAGLAGANVLTF	TGTGCCAGCAGCTTAGCGGGGCTGGCTGGGGCCAACGTCCTGACTTTC
-	TRBD1	TRBV6-5	14	TRBJ1-4	CASRSGTGGEKLFF	TGTGCCAGCAGGTCCGGGACAGGGGGTGAAAAACTGTTTTTT
-	-	TRBV25-1	15	TRBJ1-3	CASSEKWPSGNTIYF	TGTGCCAGCAGTGAAAAGTGGCCCTCTGGAAACACCATATATTTT
-	-	TRBV29-1	12	TRBJ2-1	CSVPIRGFEQFF	TGCAGCGTCCCCATCCGGGGATTTGAGCAGTTCTTC
-	TRBD1	TRBV7-3	15	TRBJ2-3	CASSLGQGGPDTQYF	TGTGCCAGCAGCTTAGGACAGGGGGGGCCAGATACGCAGTATTTT
-	-	TRBV5-4	14	TRBJ2-5	CASSPLPSQETQYF	TGTGCCAGCAGCCCCTTGCCCAGCCAAGAGACCCAGTACTTC
once	-	TRBV5-1	14	TRBJ1-3	CASSLGDTWNTIYF	TGCGCCAGCAGCTTGGGAGATACGTGGAACACCATATATTTT
-	-	TRBV5-1	15	TRBJ1-4	CASSFSGVTNEKLFF	TGCGCCAGCAGCTTCTCAGGGGTAACTAATGAAAAACTGTTTTTT
-	-	TRBV5-1	18	TRBJ2-6	CASSPARDNQPGANVLTF	TGCGCCAGCAGCCCAGCCCGGGACAACCAACCCGGGGCCAACGTCCTGACTTTC
-	TRBD1	TRBV28	16	TRBJ1-2	CASSLMQGAHLYGYTF	TGTGCCAGCAGTTTAATGCAGGGGGCGCATCTTTATGGCTACACCTTC
-	-	TRBV6-6	14	TRBJ2-2	CASSYSQGSGELFF	TGTGCCAGCAGTTACTCACAGGGTAGCGGGGAGCTGTTTTTT
-	TRBD2	TRBV19	16	TRBJ2-3	CASSKGSGGAADTQYF	TGTGCCAGTAGTAAAGGCAGCGGGGGGGCGGCAGATACGCAGTATTTT
-	-	TRBV6-5	14	TRBJ1-2	CASSREPGWEGYTF	TGTGCCAGCAGTAGAGAACCGGGGTGGGAGGGCTACACCTTC
-	TRBD1	TRBV11-1	14	TRBJ1-2	CASSHYPTGHGYTF	TGTGCCAGCAGCCATTACCCGACAGGGCATGGCTACACCTTC
-	TRBD2	TRBV6-5	16	TRBJ2-7	CASSYNRAGDSYEQYF	TGTGCCAGCAGTTACAATCGGGCGGGGGATTCCTACGAGCAGTACTTC
-	-	TRBV5-1	14	TRBJ1-6	CASQLDILGSPLHF	TGCGCCAGCCAACTGGACATCCTGGGTTCACCCCTCCACTTT
-	-	TRBV5-1	15	TRBJ1-2	CASSLEVRGGGGYTF	TGCGCCAGCAGCTTGGAGGTTCGGGGCGGGGGAGGCTACACCTTC
-	-	TRBV5-1	16	TRBJ1-1	CASSFLMGPGGAEAFF	TGCGCCAGCAGCTTTTTGATGGGACCCGGGGGGGCTGAAGCTTTCTTT
-	-	TRBV18	13	TRBJ1-1	CASSRDENTEAFF	TGTGCCAGCTCCCGGGATGAGAACACTGAAGCTTTCTTT
-	TRBD1	TRBV5-4	14	TRBJ1-1	CASSLGQGRGEAFF	TGTGCCAGCAGCTTGGGACAGGGGCGGGGTGAAGCTTTCTTT
-	-	TRBV18	13	TRBJ2-5	CASSYGVQETQYF	TGTGCCAGCTCTTACGGGGTCCAAGAGACCCAGTACTTC
-	TRBD2	TRBV28	14	TRBJ2-3	CASRLAGSTDTQYF	TGTGCCAGCAGACTAGCGGGGAGCACAGATACGCAGTATTTT
-	-	TRBV4-1	14	TRBJ1-1	CASSPQGIYTEAFF	TGCGCCAGCAGCCCTCAGGGGATATACACTGAAGCTTTCTTT
-	TRBD2	TRBV7-7	14	TRBJ2-5	CASTGGALGETQYF	TGTGCCAGCACCGGGGGGGCGCTGGGAGAGACCCAGTACTTC
-	TRBD1	TRBV5-1	17	TRBJ1-3	CASSPSTGAPSGNTIYF	TGCGCCAGCAGCCCCTCGACAGGGGCCCCTTCTGGAAACACCATATATTTT
few	-	TRBV6-6	16	TRBJ1-3	CASSRTAGSSGNTIYF	TGTGCCAGCAGCCGAACTGCAGGGTCCTCTGGAAACACCATATATTTT
-	-	TRBV4-2	14	TRBJ2-7	CASSQDYSSYEQYF	TGTGCCAGCAGCCAAGATTACAGTTCCTACGAGCAGTACTTC
few	-	TRBV5-6	16	TRBJ2-2	CASTLSGGGWGGELFF	TGTGCCAGCACCCTCTCTGGGGGGGGCTGGGGCGGGGAGCTGTTTTTT
-	-	TRBV7-2	16	TRBJ2-7	CASSLVSVVVSYEQYF	TGTGCCAGCAGCTTAGTTTCAGTTGTGGTCTCCTACGAGCAGTACTTC
once	TRBD2	TRBV29-1	19	TRBJ2-1	CSVPNRWTSGGEPYNEQFF	TGCAGCGTCCCTAACCGCTGGACTAGCGGGGGGGAGCCCTACAATGAGCAGTTCTTC
-	TRBD1	TRBV5-1	16	TRBJ1-6	CASSLDRGTYNSPLHF	TGCGCCAGCAGCCTGGACAGGGGTACCTATAATTCACCCCTCCACTTT
-	-	TRBV30	14	TRBJ1-4	CAWSQGGGSEKLFF	TGTGCCTGGAGCCAAGGGGGTGGGAGTGAAAAACTGTTTTTT
-	-	TRBV19	15	TRBJ2-5	CASSIPGKGGGTQYF	TGTGCCAGTAGTATCCCGGGCAAAGGGGGTGGGACCCAGTACTTC
-	-	TRBV3-1/TRBV3-2	14	TRBJ1-2	CASSLRRDSYGYTF	TGTGCCAGCAGCCTTCGACGGGACTCCTATGGCTACACCTTC